These T cell receptor beta chains were read from a single sample in a study of memory CD4+ T cells and cytomegalovirus serostatus. TCRdb's copy holds only in-frame clones and misses some; the assay was immunoSEQ multiplex PCR. The table includes tens of thousands of clones, around 83% detected once. The specimen sequenced was memory CD4+ T cells from blood. The source of these receptors is an adult in good health and CMV-seropositive. Both conserved end residues are part of each CDR3.

v_gene,j_gene,CDR3aa
TRBV10-3,TRBJ2-7,CAISRGVTTYEQYF
TRBV30,TRBJ2-4,CAWAGQGANIQYF
TRBV29-1,TRBJ2-1,CSVDSGRSTEQFF
TRBV29-1,TRBJ2-5,CSVDRGRETQYF
TRBV28,TRBJ1-5,CASSSYSNQPQHF
TRBV5-4,TRBJ2-3,CASSLTSGRGADTQYF
TRBV7-9,TRBJ1-1,CASSESLNTEAFF
TRBV11-2,TRBJ2-1,CASSYWDEQFF
TRBV10-3,TRBJ1-1,CAIGGTANTEAFF
TRBV11-2,TRBJ2-2,CASSLRPSGSSGELFF
TRBV7-9,TRBJ1-1,CASSADRGRTTEAFF
TRBV7-3,TRBJ2-6,CASSLVGEPGANVLTF
TRBV6-4,TRBJ2-2,CATLETGGGELFF
TRBV25-1,TRBJ2-7,CASSPRTPTYEQYF
TRBV29-1,TRBJ1-2,CSVGAPGYTF
TRBV7-6,TRBJ2-1,CASSLRQGGDEQFF
TRBV28,TRBJ1-5,CASSFSGARNQPQHF
TRBV6-1,TRBJ2-7,CASRALDSYEQYF
TRBV14,TRBJ2-5,CASSQDGVRETQYF
TRBV5-3,TRBJ1-5,CARSLTGPNHSNQPQHF
TRBV7-6,TRBJ2-5,CASSRTGGGDQETQYF
TRBV7-3,TRBJ2-1,CASSLYPDNEQFF
TRBV6-1,TRBJ1-2,CASSEAGRRRYGYTF
TRBV5-5,TRBJ2-7,CASSLRLAGVEAYEQYF
TRBV30,TRBJ2-1,CAWSKGLERYNEQFF
TRBV5-1,TRBJ2-5,CASSPGVQETQYF
TRBV29-1,TRBJ1-2,CSAAPGLYGYTF
TRBV5-8,TRBJ1-2,CASSLASNYGYTF
TRBV18,TRBJ2-5,CASSPAFAQYF
TRBV5-1,TRBJ2-5,CASSPAREGETQYF
TRBV6-6,TRBJ1-3,CASSYSRDSGNTIYF
TRBV9,TRBJ1-4,CASSVEGQQNEKLFF
TRBV18,TRBJ1-2,CASSRDTRQGYTF
TRBV6-6,TRBJ1-2,CASREQGDYGYTF
TRBV19,TRBJ1-1,CASFPAGGGTEAFF
TRBV5-1,TRBJ1-2,CASSYHTGIEGYTF
TRBV7-6,TRBJ1-4,CASSLRDRATNEKLFF
TRBV5-1,TRBJ1-3,CASSLGEGSGNTIYF
TRBV28,TRBJ2-1,CASSLRLAGSNEQFF
TRBV4-3,TRBJ1-4,CASSPGQGGSEKLFF